This T cell receptor beta chain was identified during a study of blood T cell repertoires in COVID-19. Study background: The origin of the acute and convalescent COVID-19 samples was the United States, Italy and Spain. In each case, the material was cDNA or gDNA derived from T cells, B-cell-depleted T cells, or PBMCs.

Between the trimmed V and J ends, which lost 4 bases and 3 bases, there was a span of 13 bases. In germline, CDR1 is SGHRS, CDR2 YFSETQ. CDR3 length: 15 residues. Cohort assignment relied on participant-reported clinical history. Per the study methods: Reference gene primer amplification yielded estimated nucleated cell counts. Profiling relied on immunoSEQ multiplex PCR, and the TCRdb table lists in-frame clones only, not all of them. V and J calls and clone size are those listed in that table; D and trimming were worked out from the DNA. The data show nearly 250,000 clones, with about nine tenths seen just once and over 0.85% held by the top ten.

The genes are TRBV5-1 and TRBJ1-4; weak D call: TRBD1 (6 bases). Sequencing was performed on PBMCs or T cells enriched from blood (not recorded which). The sequence came from a man aged 50 to 60 who had been exposed to COVID-19. The CDR3: CASSQGGYPNEKLFF. The CDR3 region has the DNA TGCGCCAGCAGCCAAGGGGGTTATCCTAATGAAAAACTGTTTTTT.